This T cell receptor (beta chain) was profiled in a study of shared clonotypes between healthy human individuals. Trimming removed 2 bases at V and 1 base at J, with 15 bases between. CDR1 is SGHTS and CDR2 is YDEGEE in the germline V gene. CDR3 size: 16 residues. Sequenced by immunoSEQ multiplex PCR; TCRdb stores in-frame clones only, minus some. The sample records nearly 2 million clones, about 95% being singletons. The naive CD8 population came from CD45RO-negative cells selected for CCR7, without terminally differentiated effector memory CD45RA+ cells. Donors were Caucasian adults residing in Nashville, Tennessee, USA.

The sequenced sample consisted of naive CD8+ T cells sorted from blood. This clonotype was obtained from a man aged 18-30 years in good health. The chain has TRBV5-8 and TRBJ1-2; D gene unclear. CDR3 DNA sequence: TGTGCCAGCAGCTTCCCTATCGGGCACAATAACTATGGCTACACCTTC. Translating it yields CASSFPIGHNNYGYTF.